This is a list of T cell receptor beta chains from one sample in a study of blood T cell repertoires in COVID-19. The assay was immunoSEQ multiplex PCR, and TCRdb's table has in-frame clones only and misses some. The sample lists 100,000 to 150,000 clones; about 81% were seen once. Material for sequencing was peripheral blood. These receptors all come from an elderly woman with acute or convalescent COVID-19. Each CDR3 is given with its conserved first and last residue. The D gene is left open where the match is weak. Clone size is given for some rows only: seen once, a few or many times, or a class if the clone is expanded.

CDR3: CASSQGGVTNEKLFF
DNA: TGCGCCAGCAGCCAAGGGGGGGTAACTAATGAAAAACTGTTTTTT
D: .
length: 15
V: TRBV4-3
size: .
J: TRBJ1-4

CDR3: CASSSVVGVGYGEQFF
DNA: TGTGCCAGCAGCTCGGTCGTCGGGGTTGGGTACGGTGAGCAGTTCTTC
D: .
length: 16
V: TRBV7-9
size: .
J: TRBJ2-1

CDR3: CASSLDGRGDEQFF
DNA: TGTGCCAGCAGCTTAGATGGGAGAGGCGATGAGCAGTTCTTC
D: .
length: 14
V: TRBV7-2
size: .
J: TRBJ2-1

CDR3: CASSLDRIPTNEKLFF
DNA: TGTGCCAGCAGCTTGGACAGGATCCCAACTAATGAAAAACTGTTTTTT
D: TRBD1
length: 16
V: TRBV11-2
size: .
J: TRBJ1-4

CDR3: CASSPDRGNGYTF
DNA: TGTGCCAGCAGCCCCGACAGGGGGAACGGCTACACCTTC
D: TRBD1
length: 13
V: TRBV7-2
size: .
J: TRBJ1-2

CDR3: CASSRGGTYEQYF
DNA: TGTGCCAGCAGTCGTGGAGGCACCTACGAGCAGTACTTC
D: .
length: 13
V: TRBV12-3/TRBV12-4
size: few
J: TRBJ2-7

CDR3: CAITGDRENTGELFF
DNA: TGTGCCATCACAGGGGACAGGGAGAACACCGGGGAGCTGTTTTTT
D: TRBD1
length: 15
V: TRBV10-3
size: .
J: TRBJ2-2

CDR3: CAWSSQFNGYTF
DNA: TGTGCCTGGAGTAGTCAGTTCAATGGCTACACCTTC
D: .
length: 12
V: TRBV30
size: once
J: TRBJ1-2

CDR3: CAVQGRVNTEAFF
DNA: TGTGCCGTACAGGGAAGGGTGAACACTGAAGCTTTCTTT
D: .
length: 13
V: TRBV5-4
size: few
J: TRBJ1-1

CDR3: CASSEDYIGEKLFF
DNA: TGTGCCAGCAGTGAGGACTATATCGGGGAAAAACTGTTTTTT
D: .
length: 14
V: TRBV2
size: once
J: TRBJ1-4

CDR3: CASSEGADTYNEQFF
DNA: TGCGCCAGCAGTGAGGGGGCGGACACATACAATGAGCAGTTCTTC
D: .
length: 15
V: TRBV10-1
size: once
J: TRBJ2-1

CDR3: CASSSGGRAFF
DNA: TGTGCCAGCAGTTCTGGAGGGAGGGCTTTCTTT
D: .
length: 11
V: TRBV12-3/TRBV12-4
size: once
J: TRBJ1-1

CDR3: CASSQATGGGYGYTF
DNA: TGCGCCAGCAGCCAAGCCACAGGGGGCGGGTATGGCTACACCTTC
D: TRBD1
length: 15
V: TRBV4-3
size: .
J: TRBJ1-2

CDR3: CASSFGTGNEQFF
DNA: TGTGCCAGCAGCTTCGGGACAGGGAATGAGCAGTTCTTC
D: TRBD1
length: 13
V: TRBV7-9
size: .
J: TRBJ2-1

CDR3: CASSPRSGAGQPQHF
DNA: TGTGCCAGCAGCCCAAGGTCAGGGGCAGGGCAGCCCCAGCATTTT
D: .
length: 15
V: TRBV7-2
size: .
J: TRBJ1-5

CDR3: CASGPTQGPLYEQYF
DNA: TGTGCTAGTGGCCCAACCCAGGGGCCGCTCTACGAGCAGTACTTC
D: .
length: 15
V: TRBV12-5
size: .
J: TRBJ2-7

CDR3: CASSPRRGSHNEQFF
DNA: TGTGCTAGCAGCCCAAGGAGGGGTTCGCATAATGAGCAGTTCTTC
D: .
length: 15
V: TRBV7-7
size: .
J: TRBJ2-1

CDR3: CASSPELDREKETQYF
DNA: TGTGCCAGCAGCCCGGAGTTGGACAGGGAAAAAGAGACCCAGTACTTC
D: TRBD1
length: 16
V: TRBV7-9
size: .
J: TRBJ2-5

CDR3: CASSPRGSDTGELFF
DNA: TGTGCCAGCAGCCCCCGGGGGAGCGACACCGGGGAGCTGTTTTTT
D: .
length: 15
V: TRBV7-9
size: .
J: TRBJ2-2

CDR3: CASSIERGRADEQFF
DNA: TGTGCCAGTAGTATTGAGCGCGGGAGGGCCGATGAGCAGTTCTTC
D: TRBD2
length: 15
V: TRBV19
size: .
J: TRBJ2-1

CDR3: CASSLSWGVEGYTF
DNA: TGCGCCAGCAGCTTATCCTGGGGCGTGGAGGGCTACACCTTC
D: .
length: 14
V: TRBV5-1
size: .
J: TRBJ1-2

CDR3: CASSLLAGAHNEQFF
DNA: TGTGCCAGCAGCTTGCTAGCGGGGGCCCACAATGAGCAGTTCTTC
D: TRBD2
length: 15
V: TRBV5-5
size: .
J: TRBJ2-1

CDR3: CASSPSGRTEKLFF
DNA: TGTGCCAGCAGCCCCTCGGGTCGTACGGAAAAACTGTTTTTT
D: .
length: 14
V: TRBV3-1/TRBV3-2
size: .
J: TRBJ1-4

CDR3: CASSQEDYPSYEQYF
DNA: TGCGCCAGCAGCCAAGAGGACTATCCTTCCTACGAGCAGTACTTC
D: .
length: 15
V: TRBV4-1
size: .
J: TRBJ2-7

CDR3: CASSQAGNQPQHF
DNA: TGTGCCAGCAGCCAGGCAGGGAATCAGCCCCAGCATTTT
D: .
length: 13
V: TRBV16
size: .
J: TRBJ1-5

CDR3: CASSSPRGNNEKLFF
DNA: TGTGCCAGTAGTTCCCCCAGGGGCAATAATGAAAAACTGTTTTTT
D: .
length: 15
V: TRBV19
size: .
J: TRBJ1-4

CDR3: CASSFQTGGDGYTF
DNA: TGCGCCAGCAGCTTCCAGACAGGGGGGGATGGCTACACCTTC
D: TRBD1
length: 14
V: TRBV5-1
size: .
J: TRBJ1-2

CDR3: CASSPRGRTDNSPLHF
DNA: TGTGCCAGCAGCCCGAGGGGGAGAACGGATAATTCACCCCTCCACTTT
D: .
length: 16
V: TRBV7-2
size: .
J: TRBJ1-6

CDR3: CASSVAYKGELRTNEQFF
DNA: TGTGCCAGCAGCGTAGCCTACAAGGGGGAGCTACGGACCAATGAGCAGTTCTTC
D: .
length: 18
V: TRBV9
size: .
J: TRBJ2-1

CDR3: CAIQGPSSYEQYF
DNA: TGTGCCATACAGGGCCCAAGCTCCTACGAGCAGTACTTC
D: .
length: 13
V: TRBV30
size: .
J: TRBJ2-7

CDR3: CASSTGTSGLYEQYF
DNA: TGTGCCAGTAGTACAGGGACTAGCGGCCTGTACGAGCAGTACTTC
D: TRBD2
length: 15
V: TRBV19
size: .
J: TRBJ2-7

CDR3: CASSFGGGRSNYGYTF
DNA: TGTGCCAGCAGTTTCGGGGGGGGTAGGTCGAACTATGGCTACACCTTC
D: .
length: 16
V: TRBV27
size: .
J: TRBJ1-2

CDR3: CASSRQGAWNEQFF
DNA: TGTGCCAGCAGCCGACAGGGAGCGTGGAATGAGCAGTTCTTC
D: TRBD1
length: 14
V: TRBV16
size: .
J: TRBJ2-1

CDR3: CASRSGGFGTQYF
DNA: TGTGCCAGCCGAAGCGGGGGATTCGGTACGCAGTATTTT
D: TRBD2
length: 13
V: TRBV6-5
size: .
J: TRBJ2-3

CDR3: CAWSQLTGLSGLAVHNEQFF
DNA: TGTGCCTGGAGCCAACTAACAGGGCTGTCGGGACTAGCGGTTCACAATGAGCAGTTCTTC
D: TRBD2
length: 20
V: TRBV30
size: few
J: TRBJ2-1

CDR3: CASSTPGGMSYGYTF
DNA: TGTGCCAGTAGCACCCCTGGGGGGATGAGCTATGGCTACACCTTC
D: .
length: 15
V: TRBV19
size: .
J: TRBJ1-2

CDR3: CASSQQNRNTEAFF
DNA: TGTGCCAGCAGCCAACAGAACCGAAACACTGAAGCTTTCTTT
D: .
length: 14
V: TRBV6-2/TRBV6-3
size: few
J: TRBJ1-1

CDR3: CASSVDSEAFF
DNA: TGTGCCAGCAGTGTGGACAGTGAAGCTTTCTTT
D: .
length: 11
V: TRBV2
size: .
J: TRBJ1-1

CDR3: CASSLALGRNQPQHF
DNA: TGTGCCAGCAGCTTAGCATTGGGGAGGAATCAGCCCCAGCATTTT
D: .
length: 15
V: TRBV7-8
size: .
J: TRBJ1-5

CDR3: CASSYSAGSRTDTQYF
DNA: TGTGCCAGCAGTTACTCGGCGGGGAGTCGCACAGATACGCAGTATTTT
D: .
length: 16
V: TRBV6-5
size: .
J: TRBJ2-3

CDR3: CAISESTGGGYEQYF
DNA: TGTGCCATCAGTGAGTCGACAGGGGGCGGGTACGAGCAGTACTTC
D: TRBD1
length: 15
V: TRBV10-3
size: .
J: TRBJ2-7

CDR3: CASRRQGLAGVNEQFF
DNA: TGCGCCAGCAGACGACAGGGACTAGCGGGAGTCAATGAGCAGTTCTTC
D: TRBD2
length: 16
V: TRBV5-1
size: .
J: TRBJ2-1

CDR3: CASSISGPSYEQYF
DNA: TGTGCCAGTTCCATCAGCGGTCCCTCCTACGAGCAGTACTTC
D: .
length: 14
V: TRBV19
size: .
J: TRBJ2-7

CDR3: CASRAGVLDTEAFF
DNA: TGCGCCAGCCGGGCAGGGGTGCTGGACACTGAAGCTTTCTTT
D: .
length: 14
V: TRBV10-1
size: .
J: TRBJ1-1

CDR3: CASSALGAALGYTF
DNA: TGTGCCAGCAGTGCGCTGGGGGCGGCACTTGGCTACACCTTC
D: .
length: 14
V: TRBV25-1
size: .
J: TRBJ1-2

CDR3: CASSLAGMNTEAFF
DNA: TGCGCCAGCAGCTTGGCCGGGATGAACACTGAAGCTTTCTTT
D: .
length: 14
V: TRBV5-1
size: .
J: TRBJ1-1

CDR3: CATIDRGQGGYTF
DNA: TGTGCCACCATAGACAGGGGGCAAGGTGGCTACACCTTC
D: TRBD1
length: 13
V: TRBV10-3
size: .
J: TRBJ1-2

CDR3: CSVDAGNTEAFF
DNA: TGCAGCGTTGATGCGGGTAACACTGAAGCTTTCTTT
D: .
length: 12
V: TRBV29-1
size: .
J: TRBJ1-1

CDR3: CASTGGSYEQYF
DNA: TGCGCCAGCACGGGTGGTTCCTACGAGCAGTACTTC
D: .
length: 12
V: TRBV5-1
size: .
J: TRBJ2-7

CDR3: CASNANSPNSPLHF
DNA: TGTGCCAGCAACGCCAATAGTCCCAATTCACCCCTCCACTTT
D: .
length: 14
V: TRBV7-9
size: .
J: TRBJ1-6